The clone carrying this T cell receptor beta chain has only one observation. Its antigen is unknown. The V and J ends lost 6 bases and 6 bases respectively, with 14 bases between them. Per germline, CDR1 LNHDA and CDR2 SQIVND (reference sequence). CDR3 size: 14 residues. The sample originates from a study of cytomegalovirus exposure and HLA in healthy donors. Findings and caveats of the study: The study labeled 180 or so TCR beta chains cytomegalovirus-associated. Previously analyzed data showed that most TCR beta V segments were productive at a frequency of about 87% or about 30%. Sequencing depth roughly uniform across donors was assumed in presence/absence analyses. Within a later analysis, the majority of CMV-associated TCR beta chains appeared HLA-restricted.

Primers included in the PCR were 60 Vbeta and 13 Jbeta primers. TCRdb's copy holds only in-frame clones and misses some; the assay was immunoSEQ multiplex PCR. The sample has about 150,000 clones, 74% seen once. Material: PBMCs. The chain employs TRBV19 and TRBJ1-4; no reliable D call. This clonotype originated in a man aged 25-45 years in good health and CMV-seronegative. The CDR3 reads CASRINQVHEKLFF. The CDR3 DNA sequence: TGTGCCAGTAGAATTAACCAGGTACATGAAAAACTGTTTTTT.